The 27 T cell receptor beta chains below were found in one sample sequenced in a study of blood T cell repertoires in COVID-19. Generated by immunoSEQ multiplex PCR, the TCRdb table keeps only in-frame clones and is missing some. Of around 280,000 clones in the sample, roughly 89% are singletons; the top ten hold 1.7%. The sequencing input was PBMCs or T cells enriched from blood (not recorded which). These receptor sequences come from a woman aged 18 to 35 with acute COVID-19.

The genes are TRBV19 and TRBJ2-7; possibly TRBD1 for D (6 bases). V lost 9 bases and J lost 0, with 15 bases in between. Germline CDR1 LNHDA, CDR2 SQIVND (reference sequence). The CDR3 sequence is 14 residues long. DNA for the CDR3: TGTGCCAGCCGCCCGGACAGTCTCTCCTACGAGCAGTACTTC. It encodes CASRPDSLSYEQYF.

J is TRBJ1-4 and V is TRBV4-3; tentative D call: TRBD1 (5 bases). The CDR3 runs to 15 residues. V lost 4 bases, J lost 6 bases, and 15 bases lay in between. Germline V lookup: CDR1 LGHNA, CDR2 YSLEER. The CDR3 region has the DNA TGCGCCAGCAGCCGGACACTTTACACAGATGAAAAACTGTTTTTT. Protein: CASSRTLYTDEKLFF.

This clone was seen more than once but under ten times. The V gene is TRBV29-1, the J gene TRBJ1-1, with 10 bases lining up with TRBD1. This CDR3 is 13 amino acids long. Germline trimming cut 4 bases from V and 4 bases from J; bases unmatched to any gene: 3. CDR1 and CDR2 (germline): SQVTM, ANQGSEA. CDR3 in amino acids: CSVGTGGFTEAFF. The CDR3 DNA follows: TGCAGCGTTGGGACAGGGGGTTTCACTGAAGCTTTCTTT.

This chain uses TRBV27 with TRBJ2-7; 10 positions match TRBD1. With V trimmed by 6 bases and J by 4 bases, 3 bases remained unmatched. The CDR3 contains 13 residues. The V gene's germline CDR1 is MNHEY and CDR2 SMNVEV (reference sequence). The CDR3: CASRRTGGYEQYF. The DNA for the CDR3 is TGTGCCAGCAGGAGGACAGGGGGTTACGAGCAGTACTTC.

This clone appeared a single time. V usage is TRBV30 and J usage is TRBJ2-1, with D maybe TRBD2 (5 bases). Trimming pared 0 bases from V and 0 bases from J, leaving 18 bases between. The germline V gene has CDR1 GTSNPN and CDR2 SVGIG (reference sequence). The CDR3 is 18 residues long. CDR3 coding DNA: TGTGCCTGGAGTGTACGTGTGTACGAGGGATTCTCCTACAATGAGCAGTTCTTC. Translating it yields CAWSVRVYEGFSYNEQFF.

This sequence joins TRBV4-1 and TRBJ1-1, with a possible D match to TRBD1 (6 bases). The CDR3 consists of 14 residues. V lost 5 bases, J lost 4 bases, and 14 bases lay in between. The germline CDR1 and CDR2 sequences are MGHRA and YSYEKL. The CDR3 protein is CASSGKAGVTEAFF. CDR3 DNA sequence: TGCGCCAGCAGCGGGAAAGCAGGGGTCACTGAAGCTTTCTTT.

The J gene is TRBJ2-3, the V gene TRBV5-1; 15 bases agree with TRBD2. V gave up 0 bases and J gave up 0 bases; unmatched junction bases: 5. Per germline, CDR1 SGHRS and CDR2 YFSETQ. The CDR3 contains 19 residues. The CDR3: CASSLAGLAGGFSTDTQYF. For the CDR3, the DNA is TGCGCCAGCAGCTTGGCGGGACTAGCGGGAGGATTTAGCACAGATACGCAGTATTTT.

This clone was detected only once. The gene calls are TRBV7-9 and TRBJ1-6; D unresolved. This CDR3 contains 14 residues. The V gene lost 2 bases and the J gene lost 3 bases, with 5 bases spanning the gap. Germline CDR1 SEHNR, CDR2 FQNEAQ (reference sequence). As DNA, the CDR3 is TGTGCCAGCAGCTTACCCAACTATAATTCACCCCTCCACTTT. Translating it yields CASSLPNYNSPLHF. Using reference TRBV7-9 and TRBJ1-6 for the parts outside the CDR3, the full variable domain is DTGVSQNPRHKITKRGQNVTFRCDPISEHNRLYWYRQTLGQGPEFLTYFQNEAQLEKSRLLSDRFSAERPKGSFSTLEIQRTEQGDSAMYLCASSLPNYNSPLHFGNGTRLTVT.

V usage is TRBV6-5 and J usage is TRBJ1-2; TRBD1 is a possible D gene (6 bases). The V gene lost 0 bases and the J gene lost 3 bases, with 14 bases spanning the gap. This CDR3 has 16 amino acids. Germline-derived CDR1 and CDR2 are MNHEY and SVGAGI. Here the CDR3 reads CASSYSEGGAYYGYTF. The CDR3 nucleotides are TGTGCCAGCAGTTACTCAGAAGGGGGTGCTTACTATGGCTACACCTTC.

V is TRBV7-2 and J is TRBJ2-1, with TRBD1 matching over 10 bases. There are 14 residues in the CDR3. CDR1 and CDR2 from the germline V gene are SGHTA and FQGNSA. Losses at the gene ends were 5 bases for V and 5 bases for J; bases not matched to a gene: 3. The DNA for the CDR3 is TGTGCCAGCAGCGGGACAGGGGATCACAATGAGCAGTTCTTC. This translates into CASSGTGDHNEQFF.

The rearrangement uses TRBV10-2 and TRBJ2-1; 9 bases map to TRBD1. With 3 bases clipped from V and 4 bases from J, the junction kept 4 bases outside the gene matches. This CDR3 is built from 15 residues. From germline, CDR1 is WSHSY and CDR2 SAAADI. The CDR3 spells CASSDGTGRYNEQFF. Written as DNA, the CDR3 is TGCGCCAGCAGTGACGGGACAGGGAGATACAATGAGCAGTTCTTC.

The chain employs TRBV14 and TRBJ1-1, with D maybe TRBD1 (6 bases). The CDR3 has 14 residues. V lost 3 bases, J lost 6 bases, and 14 bases lay in between. Germline lookup yields CDR1 SGHDN and CDR2 FVKESK. CDR3 coding DNA: TGTGCCAGCAGCCACCAGGCGGGGGCTCCTGAAGCTTTCTTT. This codes for CASSHQAGAPEAFF.

Note on this clone: Other DNA sequences in the same sample also yield this CDR3. The CDR3 nucleotides read TGTGCCAGCAGCTTAGCGGGAGGTAACACCGGGGAGCTGTTTTTT. It specifies CASSLAGGNTGELFF. The chain links TRBV7-3 to TRBJ2-2, with 8 positions matching TRBD2. CDR1 is SGHTA and CDR2 is FQGTGA in the germline V gene. CDR3 length: 15 residues. With 2 bases clipped from V and 2 bases from J, the junction kept 1 base outside the gene matches.

The genes are TRBV6-1 and TRBJ1-5; possibly TRBD1 for D (6 bases). Germline loops: CDR1 MNHNS, CDR2 SASEGT. The CDR3 has 17 residues. Trimming left V 3 bases short and J 0 bases short, with 15 bases between. The CDR3 loop reads CASSERPDRYSNQPQHF. The DNA for the CDR3 is TGTGCCAGCAGTGAGCGTCCGGACAGATATAGCAATCAGCCCCAGCATTTT.

This clone was seen a single time. The V and J genes are TRBV10-1 and TRBJ2-4, with D possibly being TRBD2 (5 bases). The V and J ends lost 6 bases and 2 bases respectively, with 11 bases between them. This CDR3 spans 14 amino acids. Germline V gene sequence: CDR1 WNHNN, CDR2 SYGVQD (reference sequence). DNA for the CDR3: TGCGCCAGCAGGCAACTAGTTCCCAAAAACATTCAGTACTTC. This codes for CASRQLVPKNIQYF.

This clone was seen just once. The DNA for the CDR3 is TGTGCCAGCAGCTTAGGCCACATTTCGGGTGAAAAACTGTTTTTT. Residues: CASSLGHISGEKLFF. The gene calls are TRBV7-8 and TRBJ1-4; D ambiguous. CDR3 length equals 15 residues. V was trimmed by 1 base and J by 7 bases, leaving 13 bases between them. The V gene's germline CDR1 is SGHVS and CDR2 FQNEAQ.

In DNA form, the CDR3 reads TGTGCCTGGAACCGGGAGTCGGGCGAGCAGTACTTC. It specifies CAWNRESGEQYF. This sequence joins TRBV30 and TRBJ2-7; TRBD2 is a possible D gene (6 bases). Germline lookup yields CDR1 GTSNPN and CDR2 SVGIG (reference sequence). V was clipped by 4 bases and J by 6 bases, with 13 bases between them. The CDR3 runs 12 residues.

This chain links TRBV7-9 with TRBJ2-7, with D perhaps TRBD2 (6 bases). CDR1 SEHNR and CDR2 FQNEAQ come from the germline V gene (reference sequence). The V and J ends lost 5 bases and 4 bases respectively, with 15 bases between them. There are 14 residues in the CDR3. As DNA, the CDR3 is TGTGCCAGCAGCCCTAGCGAGGGCGCGTACGAGCAGTACTTC. Its protein is CASSPSEGAYEQYF.

The chain employs TRBV5-1 and TRBJ2-3; D might be TRBD1 (5 bases). The CDR3 covers 14 residues. Per the germline V gene, CDR1 is SGHRS and CDR2 is YFSETQ. The germline V and J ends were trimmed by 4 bases and 2 bases, with 11 bases remaining between them. The DNA for the CDR3 is TGCGCCAGCAGCACCCGACAGCACACAGATACGCAGTATTTT. Its translation: CASSTRQHTDTQYF.

V usage is TRBV20-1 and J usage is TRBJ1-5; 8 bases line up with TRBD1. This CDR3 has 15 amino acids. Germline V lookup: CDR1 DFQATT, CDR2 SNEGSKA (reference sequence). The J segment lost 10 bases and the V segment lost 3 bases, leaving 14 bases of the junction unmatched. CDR3 amino acids: CSASWGGQASHPQHF. In nucleotides, the CDR3 is TGCAGTGCTAGTTGGGGGGGACAGGCGAGCCATCCCCAGCATTTT.

This chain links TRBV27 with TRBJ1-1; TRBD1 might be the D (5 bases). CDR1 MNHEY and CDR2 SMNVEV come from the germline V gene (reference sequence). The CDR3 contains 14 residues. Deletions cut 3 bases from V and 4 bases from J, with 12 bases between. CDR3 sequence reads: CASSLAQGGTEAFF. CDR3 coding DNA: TGTGCCAGCAGTTTGGCCCAGGGAGGCACTGAAGCTTTCTTT.

J is TRBJ2-7 and V is TRBV27; TRBD2 matches at 10 bases. J was trimmed by 5 bases and V by 1 base; bases with no gene match: 11. There are 17 residues in the CDR3. The germline V gene encodes CDR1 MNHEY and CDR2 SMNVEV (reference sequence). The chain's CDR3 is CASSLLVPSGRQDEQYF. CDR3 in DNA: TGTGCCAGCAGTTTATTAGTCCCTAGCGGGAGACAGGACGAGCAGTACTTC.

The chain employs TRBV7-9 and TRBJ2-1; 12 nucleotides match TRBD2. The V segment lost 4 bases and the J segment 10 bases; nucleotides outside the gene matches: 5. CDR3 length: 14 amino acids. Germline-derived CDR1 and CDR2 are SEHNR and FQNEAQ (reference sequence). CDR3 sequence: CASSSRTSGDEQFF. The CDR3 DNA follows: TGTGCCAGCAGCTCTCGGACTAGCGGGGACGAGCAGTTCTTC.

This clone was seen a handful of times. The chain uses TRBV5-4 and TRBJ2-6, with D maybe TRBD2 (6 bases). The V end lost 6 bases, the J end lost 2 bases, and 12 bases lay between the germline ends. In germline, CDR1 is SGHNT, CDR2 YYREEE (reference sequence). The CDR3 is made up of 15 amino acids. The CDR3 sequence: CASTLGGPGANVLTF. CDR3 sequence (DNA): TGTGCCAGCACGCTCGGGGGACCTGGGGCCAACGTCCTGACTTTC.

V usage is TRBV7-9 and J usage is TRBJ1-6; D is possibly TRBD1 (5 bases). CDR3 length: 16 amino acids. CDR1 and CDR2 (germline): SEHNR, FQNEAQ (reference sequence). V shed 5 bases and J shed 1 base, with 12 bases lying between them. This chain's CDR3 is CASSDTRVSYNSPLHF. DNA of the CDR3: TGTGCCAGCAGCGACACCAGGGTTTCCTATAATTCACCCCTCCACTTT.

This chain connects TRBV3-1 (or the pseudogene TRBV3-2) to TRBJ2-7; no clear D. Trimming left V 1 base short and J 2 bases short, with 9 bases between. The CDR3 spans 14 residues. Germline CDR1 and CDR2: LGHDT and YNNKEL (reference sequence). The CDR3 protein is CASSQGGPTYEQYF. The CDR3 DNA reads as TGTGCCAGCAGCCAAGGTGGGCCAACCTACGAGCAGTACTTC.

The table lists this clone with a few counts. The V and J genes are TRBV2 and TRBJ1-1, with 8 bases aligning to TRBD1. The germline CDR1 and CDR2 sequences are SNHLY and FYNNEI. CDR3 length: 13 amino acids. The V gene end was trimmed by 6 bases and the J gene end by 3 bases; junction bases not matched to a gene: 3. The CDR3 DNA reads TGTGCCAGCAGCCCGGGACAGGACACTGAAGCTTTCTTT. Translating it yields CASSPGQDTEAFF.